These 4 T cell receptor beta chains share one sample of origin, sequenced in a study of blood T cell repertoires in COVID-19. TCRdb keeps only in-frame clones here, not all; method: immunoSEQ multiplex PCR. The sample lists 200,000 to 300,000 clones, around 81% occurring once. The sample comprised peripheral blood. Receptors originate from a woman aged 80 or over with COVID-19, enrolled during active disease.

The chain couples TRBV28 to TRBJ1-5; 10 bases align to TRBD1. Looked up from germline, CDR1 is MDHEN and CDR2 is SYDVKM. The CDR3 length is 14 residues. The V segment lost 10 bases and the J segment 1 base; nucleotides outside the gene matches: 4. CDR3 nucleotide sequence: TGTGCCACCCCGGGACAGGGGAGCAATCAGCCCCAGCATTTT. It yields the protein CATPGQGSNQPQHF.

V is TRBV12-3 or TRBV12-4 and J is TRBJ1-1; D is uncertain. This CDR3 is built from 13 residues. With 2 bases removed from V and 0 bases from J, the gap between germline ends came to 4 bases. Here the CDR3 reads CASSLKLNTEAFF. As DNA, the CDR3 is TGTGCCAGCAGTTTAAAGCTGAACACTGAAGCTTTCTTT.

The rearrangement uses TRBV5-1 and TRBJ2-1, with 11 bases fitting TRBD2. This CDR3 has 16 residues. The V and J ends lost 2 bases and 5 bases, in that order; junction bases with no gene match: 6. Germline V gives CDR1 SGHRS, CDR2 YFSETQ. The CDR3 DNA reads TGCGCCAGCAGCTTAACTAGCGGGAGTTTTAACAATGAGCAGTTCTTC. Its protein is CASSLTSGSFNNEQFF.

This clone was picked up a small number of times. The chain uses TRBV20-1 and TRBJ1-1; the D is unclear. The CDR3 sequence is 11 residues long. CDR1 and CDR2 from the germline V gene are DFQATT and SNEGSKA (reference sequence). CDR3 DNA sequence: TGCAGCCCTAAACGGGGCACTGAAGCTTTCTTT. The encoded protein is CSPKRGTEAFF.